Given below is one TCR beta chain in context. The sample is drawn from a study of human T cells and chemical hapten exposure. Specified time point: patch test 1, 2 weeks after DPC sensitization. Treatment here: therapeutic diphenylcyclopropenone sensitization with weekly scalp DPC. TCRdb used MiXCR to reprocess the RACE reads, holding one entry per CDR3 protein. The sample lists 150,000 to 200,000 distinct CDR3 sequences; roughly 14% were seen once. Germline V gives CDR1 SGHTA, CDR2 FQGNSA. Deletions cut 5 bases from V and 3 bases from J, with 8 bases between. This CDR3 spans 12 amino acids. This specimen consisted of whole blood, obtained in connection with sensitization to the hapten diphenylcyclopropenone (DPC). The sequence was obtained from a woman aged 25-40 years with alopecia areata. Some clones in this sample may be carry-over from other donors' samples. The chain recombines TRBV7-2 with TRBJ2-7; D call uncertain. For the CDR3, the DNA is TGTGCCAGCAGCCCGAAGGGCTACGAGCAGTACTTC. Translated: CASSPKGYEQYF.